Listed below are T cell receptor beta chains from one sample, sequenced in a study of T cell responses to AZD1222 COVID-19 vaccine. Measured with immunoSEQ multiplex PCR; TCRdb has only the in-frame clones, and not every one. There are 90,000 to 150,000 clones in the sample; roughly 87% occur only once, and 2.5% to 3% lies in the top ten. The specimen comprised peripheral blood, sampled 28 days after the second AZD1222 dose. The source is an adult who received the AZD1222 COVID-19 vaccine. CDR3s include the opening cysteine and the closing phenylalanine or tryptophan. Each record gives: V gene, CDR3 length, clone size, J gene, D gene, CDR3 protein, CDR3 DNA. The D gene is left open where the match is weak. Where a row states a size, it is once, few, many or the class of an expanded clone; other rows omit it.

V: TRBV11-2; length: 15; size: .; J: TRBJ2-3; D: .; CDR3: CASSLERSSTDTQYF; DNA: TGTGCCAGCAGCTTAGAAAGGTCTAGCACAGATACGCAGTATTTT
V: TRBV5-4; length: 13; size: .; J: TRBJ1-2; D: .; CDR3: CASSLGQNYGYTF; DNA: TGTGCCAGCAGCTTGGGGCAGAACTATGGCTACACCTTC
V: TRBV4-3; length: 14; size: .; J: TRBJ1-4; D: .; CDR3: CASSQPGPNEKLFF; DNA: TGCGCCAGCAGCCAACCGGGCCCTAATGAAAAACTGTTTTTT
V: TRBV19; length: 15; size: .; J: TRBJ2-4; D: TRBD1; CDR3: CASSMFQGQGNIQYF; DNA: TGTGCCAGTAGTATGTTCCAGGGACAGGGTAACATTCAGTACTTC
V: TRBV18; length: 13; size: once; J: TRBJ1-2; D: .; CDR3: CASSSAVNYGYTF; DNA: TGTGCCAGCTCCTCGGCGGTGAACTATGGCTACACCTTC
V: TRBV6-2/TRBV6-3; length: 14; size: .; J: TRBJ1-1; D: .; CDR3: CASSYSVQYPKAFF; DNA: TGTGCCAGCAGTTACAGCGTACAGTACCCAAAAGCTTTCTTT
V: TRBV16; length: 18; size: .; J: TRBJ1-1; D: TRBD1; CDR3: CASSQRVPGQGGGTEAFF; DNA: TGTGCCAGCAGCCAGCGGGTCCCGGGACAGGGCGGTGGTACTGAAGCTTTCTTT
V: TRBV30; length: 13; size: .; J: TRBJ2-3; D: TRBD1; CDR3: CAWSPDRTDTQYF; DNA: TGTGCCTGGAGTCCGGACAGGACAGATACGCAGTATTTT
V: TRBV28; length: 14; size: once; J: TRBJ1-6; D: .; CDR3: CASRVDPVQSPLHF; DNA: TGTGCCAGCAGAGTCGACCCGGTACAGTCACCCCTCCACTTT
V: TRBV5-5; length: 15; size: .; J: TRBJ2-1; D: TRBD2; CDR3: CASSLEAGAPNEQFF; DNA: TGTGCCAGCAGCTTGGAAGCGGGGGCCCCCAATGAGCAGTTCTTC
V: TRBV5-1; length: 15; size: once; J: TRBJ1-2; D: .; CDR3: CASSLEARSFYGYTF; DNA: TGCGCCAGCAGCTTGGAAGCCAGATCCTTCTATGGCTACACCTTC
V: TRBV4-1; length: 15; size: .; J: TRBJ1-4; D: TRBD1; CDR3: CASSTRQGTNEKLFF; DNA: TGCGCCAGCAGCACCCGACAGGGGACGAATGAAAAACTGTTTTTT
V: TRBV30; length: 12; size: .; J: TRBJ1-2; D: TRBD1; CDR3: CALGQGYYGYTF; DNA: TGTGCCTTGGGACAGGGGTACTATGGCTACACCTTC
V: TRBV19; length: 16; size: .; J: TRBJ1-4; D: .; CDR3: CASSTPRTGGHEKLFF; DNA: TGTGCCAGTAGTACTCCCCGGACTGGGGGTCATGAAAAACTGTTTTTT
V: TRBV14; length: 15; size: .; J: TRBJ2-7; D: .; CDR3: CASSQDHGRPYEQYF; DNA: TGTGCCAGCAGCCAAGATCACGGACGGCCCTACGAGCAGTACTTC
V: TRBV28; length: 14; size: .; J: TRBJ1-3; D: .; CDR3: CASSFLSSGNTIYF; DNA: TGTGCCAGCAGTTTCCTGAGCTCTGGAAACACCATATATTTT
V: TRBV18; length: 14; size: .; J: TRBJ1-1; D: .; CDR3: CASSLGLGETEAFF; DNA: TGTGCCAGCTCACTAGGACTTGGTGAGACTGAAGCTTTCTTT
V: TRBV20-1; length: 11; size: few; J: TRBJ1-1; D: .; CDR3: CSARDGLGAFF; DNA: TGCAGTGCTAGAGATGGTTTAGGGGCTTTCTTT
V: TRBV9; length: 18; size: .; J: TRBJ2-3; D: .; CDR3: CASSPRSGAGAMGDTQYF; DNA: TGTGCCAGCAGCCCGCGGTCGGGGGCGGGAGCGATGGGAGATACGCAGTATTTT
V: TRBV7-3; length: 16; size: .; J: TRBJ2-1; D: .; CDR3: CASSPGQIQQYNEQFF; DNA: TGTGCCAGCAGCCCCGGACAGATCCAACAATACAATGAGCAGTTCTTC
V: TRBV2; length: 15; size: once; J: TRBJ1-1; D: TRBD1; CDR3: CASSPSGTGNTEAFF; DNA: TGTGCCAGCAGCCCCTCGGGGACAGGGAACACTGAAGCTTTCTTT
V: TRBV12-1; length: 18; size: .; J: TRBJ1-2; D: .; CDR3: CASSFERDRVQGFYGYTF; DNA: TGTGCCAGCAGCTTTGAGAGGGACAGGGTGCAGGGGTTCTATGGCTACACCTTC